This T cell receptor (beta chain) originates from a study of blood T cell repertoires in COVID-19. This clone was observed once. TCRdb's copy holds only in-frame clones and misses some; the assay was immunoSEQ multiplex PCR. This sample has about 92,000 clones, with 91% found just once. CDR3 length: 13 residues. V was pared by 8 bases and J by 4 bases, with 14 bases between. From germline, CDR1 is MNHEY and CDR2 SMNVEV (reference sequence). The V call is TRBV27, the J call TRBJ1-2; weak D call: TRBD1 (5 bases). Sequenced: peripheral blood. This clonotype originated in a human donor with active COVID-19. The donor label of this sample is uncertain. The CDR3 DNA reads TGTGCCAGCGGTCCCCTCCAGGGCTATGGCTACACCTTC. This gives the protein CASGPLQGYGYTF.